This T cell receptor (beta chain) was sequenced in a study of cytomegalovirus exposure and HLA in healthy donors. Study-level results: Some segments of the V type, notably TRBV6-2 and TRBV6-3, were excluded as indistinguishable. TCR beta sequences reportedly predicted most subjects' HLA-A and HLA-B alleles accurately. Overall, around 150 TCR beta chains were annotated as cytomegalovirus-associated. Available immune exposure information was restricted to CMV serostatus only.

This clone has just one count. As yet, its antigen is unknown. Germline V gene data show CDR1 as SQVTM and CDR2 as ANQGSEA. The CDR3 sequence is 13 residues long. Trimming pared 4 bases from V and 5 bases from J, leaving 13 bases between. With 60 Vbeta and 13 Jbeta primers, the PCR was carried out. Sequenced by immunoSEQ multiplex PCR; TCRdb stores in-frame clones only, minus some. The profile shows more than 12,000 clones, roughly 64% of them singletons. This clonotype was obtained from a woman aged 45 to 65 in good health and CMV-seropositive. Sequences were obtained from PBMCs. The chain has TRBV29-1 and TRBJ2-3; D may be TRBD2 (6 bases). The DNA for the CDR3 is TGCAGCGTTGTTAGCGACGGGAGAGATACGCAGTATTTT. This encodes CSVVSDGRDTQYF.